This T cell receptor (beta chain) originates from a study of control samples from healthy donors and cancer patients. V lost 3 bases and J lost 3, with 12 bases in between. CDR1 and CDR2 from the germline V gene are LNHDA and SQIVND (reference sequence). The CDR3 has 15 amino acids. Sequencing used immunoSEQ multiplex PCR; TCRdb keeps in-frame clones, though not all of them. The sample holds around 27,000 clones, around 85% seen once. The sample was PBMCs. The J gene is TRBJ1-5, the V gene TRBV19; weak D call: TRBD1 (6 bases). This receptor was obtained from a woman aged 55-75 years with head and neck cancer. The CDR3 here is CASSIIGTLNQPQHF. In DNA form, the CDR3 reads TGTGCCAGTAGTATTATAGGGACACTCAATCAGCCCCAGCATTTT.